This T cell receptor beta chain was sequenced during a study of spatial heterogeneity in lung cancer. The time point here: blood at routine non-recurrence follow-up after resection. TCR cDNA molecules each had a unique molecular identifier. From the 5' RACE reads, TCRdb called clonotypes with MiXCR, one entry per CDR3 protein. This table holds approximately 100,000 distinct CDR3 sequences, 15% to 20% found once. This clonotype was recorded a few times. Germline V gene lookup returns CDR1 SGHAT and CDR2 FQNNGV. Trimming removed 1 base from V and 0 bases from J; junction bases left unmatched: 11. This CDR3 spans 19 amino acids.

V is TRBV11-2 and J is TRBJ1-4; 7 nucleotides line up with TRBD1. The source of this sequence is a male donor with early-stage non-small cell lung cancer. This sample comprised PBMCs, obtained at follow-up. In nucleotides, the CDR3 is TGTGCCAGCAGCTTAGCGGGAGGGGGCAGCCGCTCAACTAATGAAAAACTGTTTTTT. This sequence encodes CASSLAGGGSRSTNEKLFF. The complete variable domain, with remaining parts taken from reference TRBV11-2 and TRBJ1-4, reads EAGVAQSPRYKIIEKRQSVAFWCNPISGHATLYWYQQILGQGPKLLIQFQNNGVVDDSQLPKDRFSAERLKGVDSTLKIQPAKLEDSAVYLCASSLAGGGSRSTNEKLFFGSGTQLSVL.